What follows describes a single T cell receptor (beta chain). These data belong to a study of cytomegalovirus exposure and HLA in healthy donors. Study-level information: A data release that came early held some 79 million unique TCRs from HLA-typed donors.

V dropped 5 bases and J dropped 7; count of bases not matched to a gene: 7. Germline CDR1 is SGHVS and CDR2 is FQNEAQ. This CDR3 is 15 amino acids long. PCR involved 60 Vbeta and 13 Jbeta primers. Here immunoSEQ multiplex PCR was the method, and the copy in TCRdb shows in-frame clones only, minus some. Of around 200,000 clones listed, approximately 84% are singletons. This receptor was obtained from a woman aged 45-65 years in good health and CMV-seropositive. V gene TRBV7-8 combines with J gene TRBJ1-6, with 8 bases lining up with TRBD1. The sequencing input was PBMCs. The chain's CDR3 is CASSPWTGLNSPLHF. The CDR3 nucleotides are TGTGCCAGCAGCCCTTGGACAGGGCTGAATTCACCCCTCCACTTT.